What follows describes a single T cell receptor beta chain. Its antigen is unknown. Base qualities are not at hand, and no much larger clone is one base apart. Libraries came from the immunoSEQ multiplex PCR assay. Under the source paper's analysis protocol: A statistical classification framework was built to diagnose cytomegalovirus status from the catalog of TCR beta chain sequences. Entries here come from immuneACCESS through TCRdb and include only in-frame sequences with V and J called. Some clones fail to appear in such tables; in the studies checked, an unresolved V gene covers under half of the shortfall, and the cause of the remainder is unknown. Clone size and V and J calls were adopted from that table, with D and trimming inferred from the DNA. For this sample the table gives about 280,000 clones, of which around 89% were detected only once. 0.92% of the sample lies in the top ten. The sample belongs to a study of cytomegalovirus exposure and HLA in healthy donors (dated by TCRdb to the late 2010s). As for the study more broadly: According to a later analysis, one platform produced both the 110 or so validation repertoires and the roughly 650 repertoires of the first cohort. The aim of the study was to test whether cataloging public T cell receptors could identify signatures of past pathogen exposure. Besides the first cohort of 666 subjects, a separate validation cohort made up of 90 to 150 different subjects was used. To predict cytomegalovirus infection status, the study brought together high-throughput TCR immunosequencing, statistical association of individual TCRs with disease status, and machine learning. Findings and caveats that apply to the study as a whole: In both the original and validation cohorts, the classifier was reported to diagnose cytomegalovirus status with high specificity and sensitivity. In the study, around 160 TCR beta chains were listed as associated with cytomegalovirus. Most TCR sequences were seen in very few donors, while some public TCRs were found in many individuals. A few of the identified cytomegalovirus-associated TCR beta chains were confirmed in vitro to be specific for cytomegalovirus antigens. A later analysis had no HLA typing for the validation cohort, so co-occurrence there was scored across all 120 repertoires. In a later analysis, TCRs clustered in the first cohort were found to also tend to co-occur in the approximately 120 validation repertoires, with 85% to 95% of cluster scores above 0. The authors suggested that the approach could potentially be generalized to other disease states and immunological phenotypes.

Separate from the roughly 630-subject first cohort, the validation cohort of about 120 subjects was the group to which the donors belonged. Sequencing input: PBMCs. The clonotype comes from a woman in her late teens or twenties in good health and CMV-seronegative.

The CDR3 has the sequence CASSADSPLHF. In nucleotide form, the sequence is TGTGCCAGCAGCGCGGATTCACCCCTCCACTTT. The V gene is TRBV5-6 and the J gene is TRBJ1-6, with no D gene named confidently. Measured from the cysteine to the phenylalanine, the CDR3 is 11 residues long. Only CDR3 DNA is held: 33 bases, read in frame from base 1. The germline V gene gives CDR1 as SGHDT and CDR2 as YYEEEE. The V and J ends are trimmed by 4 bases and 8 bases, leaving 4 bases between them.